These 20 T cell receptor beta chains were sequenced from one sample in a study of pediatric ulcerative colitis. During colonoscopy, one to two rectal pinch biopsies were collected. Using immunoSEQ multiplex PCR, the repertoire was profiled, and TCRdb retains in-frame clones only, with some absent. Altogether roughly 16,000 clones are present, 65% to 75% being singletons, with the ten largest covering approximately 3.6%. The sample consisted of gut tissue. Receptors originate from a girl aged 5-17 years with moderate ulcerative colitis.

The V and J genes are TRBV29-1 and TRBJ2-5; tentatively, D is TRBD1 or TRBD2 (5 bases each). The ends were cut back, 5 bases at V and 10 bases at J, with 14 bases in the middle. Germline V CDR1 and CDR2: SQVTM, ANQGSEA. CDR3 size: 11 residues. The CDR3, as DNA: TGCAGCGTTCTAAGGGGACGGATCCAGTACTTC. It specifies CSVLRGRIQYF. The entire variable domain, with the rest obtained from reference TRBV29-1 and TRBJ2-5, is as follows: SAVISQKPSRDICQRGTSLTIQCQVDSQVTMMFWYRQQPGQSLTLIATANQGSEATYESGFVIDKFPISRPNLTFSTLTVSNMSPEDSSIYLCSVLRGRIQYFGPGTRLLVL.

The V and J genes are TRBV5-1 and TRBJ1-4; D uncertain. The CDR3 consists of 13 residues. CDR1 is SGHRS and CDR2 is YFSETQ in the germline V gene. V shed 0 bases and J shed 8 bases, with 8 bases lying between them. This CDR3 reads CASSLDDEEKLFF. CDR3 DNA: TGCGCCAGCAGCTTGGACGACGAGGAAAAACTGTTTTTT.

This rearrangement joins TRBV9 to TRBJ1-5, with 7 bases aligning to TRBD1. The junction had 8 bases not matched to a gene; V was cut back by 3 bases and J by 8 bases. Looked up from germline, CDR1 is SGDLS and CDR2 is YYNGEE. CDR3 length equals 14 residues. The CDR3 sequence is CASSGGQAQEPQHF. The DNA of the CDR3 is TGTGCCAGCAGCGGCGGACAGGCACAGGAGCCCCAGCATTTT.

J is TRBJ2-3 and V is TRBV9; D unresolved. Germline assignment: CDR1 SGDLS and CDR2 YYNGEE. This CDR3 is 13 amino acids long. V was trimmed by 2 bases and J by 4 bases, leaving 8 bases between them. CDR3 nucleotides: TGTGCCAGCAGCGTTCGTCTGGCAGATACGCAGTATTTT. It yields the protein CASSVRLADTQYF.

The genes are TRBV11-2 and TRBJ1-1; D remains ambiguous. Germline assignment: CDR1 SGHAT and CDR2 FQNNGV. V lost 2 bases and J 2 bases, leaving 6 bases between the germline ends. The CDR3 totals 13 residues. DNA for the CDR3: TGTGCCAGCAGCTTAAATGGCAACACTGAAGCTTTCTTT. Translating it yields CASSLNGNTEAFF.

This chain's CDR3 is CASSAQPGTGHHTDTQYF. The CDR3 DNA reads as TGTGCCAGCAGTGCCCAACCAGGGACAGGTCACCACACAGATACGCAGTATTTT. The V and J genes are TRBV6-1 and TRBJ2-3; TRBD1 matches at 8 bases. The CDR3 runs to 18 residues. Germline CDR1 is MNHNS and CDR2 is SASEGT. After removal of 4 bases from V and 2 bases from J, the junction contained 14 bases not matched to a gene.

In its sample, this clone was seen once. This chain links TRBV6-5 with TRBJ2-1, with a possible D match to TRBD2 (6 bases). Germline lookup yields CDR1 MNHEY and CDR2 SVGAGI. V was clipped by 1 base and J by 1 base, with 8 bases between them. CDR3 size: 15 residues. CDR3: CASSYLGGSYNEQFF. In nucleotides, the CDR3 is TGTGCCAGCAGTTACTTGGGGGGATCCTACAATGAGCAGTTCTTC.

Only a few counts were recorded for this clone. This chain connects TRBV6-1 to TRBJ1-2; D might be TRBD1 (5 bases). CDR1 is MNHNS and CDR2 is SASEGT in the germline V gene. V dropped 8 bases and J dropped 2 bases, with 15 bases sitting between them. This CDR3 region has 14 residues. The CDR3 reads CASRPSRVNYGYTF. The CDR3 DNA sequence: TGTGCCAGCCGACCTAGCAGGGTCAACTATGGCTACACCTTC.

The chain uses TRBV6-1 and TRBJ2-7; possibly TRBD2 for D (5 bases). Germline V gene sequence: CDR1 MNHNS, CDR2 SASEGT. With 8 bases removed from V and 3 bases from J, the gap between germline ends came to 14 bases. This CDR3 comprises 13 residues. The CDR3 bases are TGTGCCAGCGAACCTCTTCGGGGCTACGAGCAGTACTTC. This sequence encodes CASEPLRGYEQYF.

V and J are TRBV6-5 and TRBJ2-7, with 9 nucleotides matching TRBD1. V was pared by 5 bases and J by 6 bases, with 8 bases of the junction left unmatched. CDR3 length: 14 residues. The germline V gene has CDR1 MNHEY and CDR2 SVGAGI. The CDR3 DNA reads TGTGCCAGCAGTCCCTCGGGACAGGGTTCCGAGCAGTACTTC. Amino acids: CASSPSGQGSEQYF.

V is TRBV7-3 and J is TRBJ1-2; D is uncertain. Germline values: CDR1 SGHTA, CDR2 FQGTGA. The CDR3 is 16 residues long. V was pared by 5 bases and J by 0 bases, with 16 bases between. The CDR3 loop is CASSPSAATANYGYTF. In nucleotides, the CDR3 is TGTGCCAGCAGCCCTTCCGCCGCAACGGCTAACTATGGCTACACCTTC.

This chain's CDR3 is CASSIRSGRGADTQYF. DNA of the CDR3: TGTGCCAGTAGTATTCGAAGCGGGAGGGGCGCAGATACGCAGTATTTT. The J gene is TRBJ2-3, the V gene TRBV19; 10 bases line up with TRBD2. The V and J ends lost 3 bases and 4 bases, in that order; junction bases with no gene match: 7. The CDR3 extends over 16 amino acids. Germline lookup yields CDR1 LNHDA and CDR2 SQIVND (reference sequence).

For this clone: Within the sample, other DNA sequences also encode this same CDR3. In DNA form, the CDR3 reads TGTGCCAGCAGTTTGACAGGGCCCCGCACAGATACGCAGTATTTT. Protein product: CASSLTGPRTDTQYF. The chain uses TRBV6-5 and TRBJ2-3; 7 bases map to TRBD1. Germline trimming cut 4 bases from V and 1 base from J; bases unmatched to any gene: 5. CDR3 length equals 15 residues. The germline V gene encodes CDR1 MNHEY and CDR2 SVGAGI.

This chain uses TRBV11-1 with TRBJ2-3, with D perhaps TRBD1 (5 bases). Looked up from germline, CDR1 is SGHAT and CDR2 is FQDESV (reference sequence). This CDR3 spans 13 amino acids. Trimming shortened V by 4 bases and J by 5 bases, and 10 bases separated the two germline ends. The CDR3 DNA follows: TGTGCCAGCAGCTCAACGACAGAAGATACGCAGTATTTT. Protein product: CASSSTTEDTQYF. Full variable domain (outside the CDR3, taken from reference TRBV11-1 and TRBJ2-3): EAEVAQSPRYKITEKSQAVAFWCDPISGHATLYWYRQILGQGPELLVQFQDESVVDDSQLPKDRFSAERLKGVDSTLKIQPAELGDSAMYLCASSSTTEDTQYFGPGTRLTVL.

This clone was picked up a small number of times. The chain is built from TRBV5-5 and TRBJ1-2; 10 bases match TRBD1. The CDR3 sequence is 15 residues long. CDR1 is SGHKS and CDR2 is YYEKEE in the germline V gene (reference sequence). Trimming removed 5 bases from V and 4 bases from J; junction bases left unmatched: 8. The CDR3 is CASRPAGQGTYGYTF. The DNA for the CDR3 is TGTGCCAGCAGGCCCGCGGGACAGGGGACCTATGGCTACACCTTC.

The V call is TRBV29-1, the J call TRBJ2-3, with D possibly TRBD1 on 6 matching bases. Trimming removed 0 bases from V and 2 bases from J, with 15 bases in between. The CDR3 sequence is 16 residues long. Germline CDR1 reads SQVTM; CDR2 reads ANQGSEA. The CDR3 protein is CSVEDRLRDNTDTQYF. CDR3 DNA sequence: TGCAGCGTTGAAGATCGCCTCCGGGACAACACAGATACGCAGTATTTT.

This clone was seen once. CDR3 loop: CASSWRAATGDTQYF. The CDR3 DNA is TGTGCCAGCAGCTGGAGAGCGGCAACTGGAGATACGCAGTATTTT. The rearrangement joins TRBV5-4 to TRBJ2-3; the D gene is possibly TRBD2 (5 bases). The CDR3 length is 15 residues. The germline CDR1 and CDR2 sequences are SGHNT and YYREEE (reference sequence). V gave up 3 bases and J gave up 5 bases, with 16 bases separating them.

CDR3 bases: TGTGCCAGCTCACCGGTTGAGGGGGCGCGTGCCTACACCTTC. Amino acids: CASSPVEGARAYTF. The genes are TRBV18 and TRBJ1-2; TRBD1 aligns across 7 bases. CDR1 and CDR2 (germline): KGHSH, LQKENI. The trim removed 3 bases at V and 10 bases at J, leaving 11 bases unmatched. The CDR3 loop spans 14 amino acids.

CDR3: CASSLTSSGITYEQYF. The CDR3 nucleotides read TGCGCCAGCAGTTTAACCTCCAGCGGGATCACCTACGAGCAGTACTTC. The genes are TRBV4-1 and TRBJ2-7; TRBD2 matches 7 bases. The CDR3 totals 16 residues. Germline CDR1 and CDR2: MGHRA and YSYEKL. V lost 6 bases and J lost 2; bases outside the gene matches: 13.

The V and J genes are TRBV7-9 and TRBJ2-2; tentatively, D is TRBD1 (6 bases). The V gene's germline CDR1 is SEHNR and CDR2 FQNEAQ (reference sequence). V lost 6 bases to trimming and J lost 4 bases, with 15 bases between them. The CDR3 spans 15 residues. The CDR3 DNA follows: TGTGCCAGCAGACCTCCGGGACAACGCACCGGGGAGCTGTTTTTT. Translation: CASRPPGQRTGELFF. The complete variable domain, with remaining parts taken from reference TRBV7-9 and TRBJ2-2, reads DTGVSQNPRHKITKRGQNVTFRCDPISEHNRLYWYRQTLGQGPEFLTYFQNEAQLEKSRLLSDRFSAERPKGSFSTLEIQRTEQGDSAMYLCASRPPGQRTGELFFGEGSRLTVL.